This TCR beta chain derives from a study of T cells in Graves' hyperthyroidism and ophthalmopathy. Notes on the study in general: Blood also carried most thyroid clonotypes expanded above 0.001. Stable hyperthyroidism was separated from ophthalmopathy by a model based on 13 V-J features.

Authors of the study amplified TCR beta CDR3 regions from RNA transcripts. When the TCR CDR3 underwent first-round RT-PCR, the HTBI primer set was used. TCRdb recomputed calls from the multiplex PCR reads with MiXCR, one row per CDR3 protein. The data contain about 550,000 distinct CDR3 sequences, more than 20% of them singletons. The CDR3 contains 14 residues. V gave up 7 bases and J gave up 4 bases; unmatched junction bases: 8. Graves' hyperthyroidism without ophthalmopathy progression within 18 months was termed stable. Uncontrolled infection, other autoimmune disease, pregnancy or lactation barred patients from enrollment. This clonotype has at least ten counts. The antigen remains undetermined.

The clonotype comes from a man aged 18 to 29 with Graves' hyperthyroidism. J is TRBJ1-1 and V is TRBV12-3 or TRBV12-4; 8 bases agree with TRBD1. The sample comprised blood. The CDR3 DNA sequence: TGTGCCAGCAACAGTATACAGGGGGGCACTGAAGCTTTCTTT. Residues: CASNSIQGGTEAFF.